One TCR beta chain is described in this entry. This entry is derived from a study of CD4+ T cells in melanoma. TCRdb's copy holds only in-frame clones and misses some; the assay was immunoSEQ multiplex PCR. Of about 140,000 clones listed, about 93% were seen once; the top ten hold less than 2%. Germline V gives CDR1 SGHTS, CDR2 YDEGEE. The CDR3 consists of 15 residues. The V end was cut by 4 bases, the J end by 3 bases, with 13 bases between. The clonotype comes from a human donor with melanoma. V is TRBV5-8 and J is TRBJ2-2; D possibly matches TRBD1 or TRBD2 (5 bases each). CDR3 residues: CASSAWDGHTGELFF. In DNA, the CDR3 is TGTGCCAGCAGCGCATGGGACGGACACACCGGGGAGCTGTTTTTT. Complete variable domain (other parts from reference TRBV5-8 and TRBJ2-2): EAGVTQSPTHLIKTRGQQATLRCSPISGHTSVYWYQQALGLGLQFLLWYDEGEERNRGNFPPRFSGRQFPNYSSELNVNALELEDSALYLCASSAWDGHTGELFFGEGSRLTVL.